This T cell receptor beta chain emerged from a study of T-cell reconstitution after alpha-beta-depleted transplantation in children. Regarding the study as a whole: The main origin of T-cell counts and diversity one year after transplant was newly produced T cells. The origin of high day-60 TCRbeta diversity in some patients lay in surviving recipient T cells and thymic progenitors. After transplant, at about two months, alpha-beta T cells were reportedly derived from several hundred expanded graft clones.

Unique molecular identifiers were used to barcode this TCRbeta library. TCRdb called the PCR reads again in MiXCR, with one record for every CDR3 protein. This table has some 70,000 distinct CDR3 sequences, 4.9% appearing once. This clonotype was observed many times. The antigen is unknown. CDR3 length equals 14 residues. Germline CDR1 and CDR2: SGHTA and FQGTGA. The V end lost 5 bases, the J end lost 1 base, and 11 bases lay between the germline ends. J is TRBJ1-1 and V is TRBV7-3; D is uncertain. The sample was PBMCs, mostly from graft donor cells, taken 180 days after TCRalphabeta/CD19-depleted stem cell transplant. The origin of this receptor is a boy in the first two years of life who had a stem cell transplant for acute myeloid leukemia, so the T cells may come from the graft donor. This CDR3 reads CASSLKAANTEAFF. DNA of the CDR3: TGTGCCAGCAGCCTCAAGGCGGCGAACACTGAAGCTTTCTTT. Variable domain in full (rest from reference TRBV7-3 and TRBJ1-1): GAGVSQTPSNKVTEKGKYVELRCDPISGHTALYWYRQSLGQGPEFLIYFQGTGAADDSGLPNDRFFAVRPEGSVSTLKIQRTERGDSAVYLCASSLKAANTEAFFGQGTRLTVV.